The T cell receptor (beta chain) described here comes from a study of T cells in localized non-small cell lung cancer. Study-wide findings and caveats: Greater blood T cell density accompanied longer overall survival.

With respect to this clone: Its specificity is unknown.

Assay used: immunoSEQ multiplex PCR; TCRdb lists only in-frame clones, some missing. The repertoire includes tens of thousands of clones, about 80% of them detected once, and around a sixth sits in the top ten. The CDR3 loop spans 16 amino acids. With V trimmed by 6 bases and J by 1 base, 5 bases remained unmatched. In germline, CDR1 is MDHEN, CDR2 SYDVKM. The sequences come from peripheral blood, collected before any cancer treatment. The receptor was isolated from a man aged 35 to 70 with stage I squamous cell lung carcinoma. J is TRBJ2-3 and V is TRBV28; 12 bases map to TRBD2. The CDR3 region is CASSLRLAGGTDTQYF. The CDR3 DNA follows: TGTGCCAGCAGCCTCCGACTAGCGGGGGGCACAGATACGCAGTATTTT.